The clone carrying this T cell receptor beta chain was detected ten times or more. This sample stems from a study of T cells in Graves' hyperthyroidism and ophthalmopathy. What was amplified from RNA transcripts were TCR beta CDR3 regions. HTBI primers were employed in a first-round RT-PCR of the TCR CDR3. MiXCR, run by TCRdb on the multiplex PCR reads, gives a single entry per CDR3 protein. The table lists under 500,000 distinct CDR3 sequences, 11% to 15% of them singletons. V dropped 5 bases and J dropped 0; count of bases not matched to a gene: 6. Germline V gives CDR1 SEHNR, CDR2 FQNEAQ (reference sequence). The CDR3 has 15 residues.

V usage is TRBV7-9 and J usage is TRBJ1-1; 7 bases line up with TRBD1. This TCR came from a man between 50 and 59 years old with Graves' ophthalmopathy. The source material was blood. For the CDR3, the DNA is TGTGCCAGCAGCAAGGGACAGCCCCTGAACACTGAAGCTTTCTTT. This encodes CASSKGQPLNTEAFF.